The 14 T cell receptor beta chains below were found in one sample sequenced in a study of blood T cell repertoires in COVID-19. The protocol was immunoSEQ multiplex PCR, while the TCRdb copy is restricted to in-frame clones and leaves out a portion. The table shows approximately 110,000 clones, with 80% to 90% occurring only once. Sequencing used peripheral blood. The receptors come from a man aged 35 to 55 with acute or convalescent COVID-19.

The chain carries TRBV4-2 and TRBJ2-7; 8 bases map to TRBD1. Germline CDR1 is LGHNA and CDR2 is YNFKEQ. V shed 1 base, J shed 2 bases, and the junction held 4 bases outside the gene matches. The CDR3 has 15 residues. The CDR3 region is CASSQATGDTYEQYF. The CDR3 nucleotides are TGTGCCAGCAGCCAAGCGACAGGGGATACCTACGAGCAGTACTTC.

This chain links TRBV20-1 with TRBJ1-2; possible D gene TRBD1, 5 bases. V lost 6 bases and J lost 5, with 25 bases in between. There are 16 residues in the CDR3. Germline lookup yields CDR1 DFQATT and CDR2 SNEGSKA (reference sequence). The CDR3 loop is CSASSAAGGAEYGYTF. In DNA, the CDR3 is TGCAGTGCCAGTTCTGCGGCGGGAGGGGCAGAGTATGGCTACACCTTC.

The rearrangement uses TRBV14 and TRBJ2-7, with D possibly being TRBD1 (6 bases). Per germline, CDR1 SGHDN and CDR2 FVKESK. V lost 2 bases, J lost 5 bases, and 13 bases lay in between. The CDR3 runs to 14 residues. The DNA of the CDR3 is TGTGCCAGCAGCCAATCGGACAGTTTCCACGAGCAGTACTTC. As protein: CASSQSDSFHEQYF.

The chain carries TRBV7-9 and TRBJ2-5; 10 bases line up with TRBD1. The CDR3 consists of 15 residues. CDR1 SEHNR and CDR2 FQNEAQ come from the germline V gene (reference sequence). V lost 4 bases and J lost 3; bases outside the gene matches: 5. The CDR3 spells CASSSPGQGKETQYF. For the CDR3, the DNA is TGTGCCAGCAGCTCACCGGGACAGGGGAAAGAGACCCAGTACTTC. Together with reference TRBV7-9 and TRBJ2-5, the CDR3 gives the full variable domain: DTGVSQNPRHKITKRGQNVTFRCDPISEHNRLYWYRQTLGQGPEFLTYFQNEAQLEKSRLLSDRFSAERPKGSFSTLEIQRTEQGDSAMYLCASSSPGQGKETQYFGPGTRLLVL.

The DNA of the CDR3 is TGCGCCAGCAGCTTGGCAGGCAGGGAAATAGATACGCAGTATTTT. Translation gives CASSLAGREIDTQYF. The J gene is TRBJ2-3, the V gene TRBV5-1; D might be TRBD1 (5 bases). The V end was cut by 0 bases, the J end by 5 bases, with 13 bases between. Germline loops: CDR1 SGHRS, CDR2 YFSETQ. The length of the CDR3 is 15 residues.

The chain employs TRBV6-5 and TRBJ1-5, with TRBD1 as a possible D gene (5 bases). The germline gives CDR1 MNHEY, CDR2 SVGAGI. V lost 7 bases, J lost 7 bases, and 14 bases lay in between. This CDR3 contains 13 residues. CDR3 sequence: CASIWGTGQPQHF. Here the CDR3 DNA reads TGTGCCAGCATTTGGGGGACTGGGCAGCCCCAGCATTTT.

The chain combines TRBV30 with TRBJ2-7; possible D gene TRBD1, 7 bases. Germline CDR1 is GTSNPN and CDR2 is SVGIG (reference sequence). This CDR3 has 13 residues. V shed 3 bases and J shed 0 bases, with 9 bases lying between them. The CDR3 DNA is TGTGCCTGGAGCCAGGGGGGCTCCTACGAGCAGTACTTC. The encoded protein is CAWSQGGSYEQYF.

Written as DNA, the CDR3 is TGTGCCAGTAGAAGGCAGGGCTTCACAGATACGCAGTATTTT. Residues: CASRRQGFTDTQYF. The gene calls are TRBV19 and TRBJ2-3; possible D gene TRBD1, 5 bases. Germline V lookup: CDR1 LNHDA, CDR2 SQIVND (reference sequence). V was shortened by 6 bases and J by 2 bases, with 12 bases between the two germline ends. This CDR3 contains 14 residues.

CDR3 amino acids: CASSLLGHNTGELFF. CDR3 nucleotides: TGTGCCAGCAGCCTCCTCGGACATAACACCGGGGAGCTGTTTTTT. The chain joins TRBV3-1 (or the pseudogene TRBV3-2) to TRBJ2-2; possible D gene TRBD1, 5 bases. This CDR3 is 15 amino acids long. V dropped 4 bases and J dropped 2 bases, with 11 bases sitting between them. The germline CDR1 and CDR2 sequences are LGHDT and YNNKEL (reference sequence).

The chain employs TRBV6-5 and TRBJ2-6; D call uncertain. V was clipped by 2 bases and J by 2 bases, with 10 bases between them. This CDR3 has 16 residues. Germline V gene lookup returns CDR1 MNHEY and CDR2 SVGAGI. CDR3: CASSYGPPTGANVLTF. The CDR3 DNA follows: TGTGCCAGCAGTTACGGTCCACCTACTGGGGCCAACGTCCTGACTTTC.

The chain is built from TRBV18 and TRBJ1-5; no clear D. Germline V gene sequence: CDR1 KGHSH, CDR2 LQKENI. The length of the CDR3 is 15 residues. Trimming cost V 6 bases and J 7 bases, with 19 bases left between them. The CDR3: CASSIKLVGRQPQHF. CDR3 sequence (DNA): TGTGCCAGCTCCATAAAGTTAGTAGGGAGGCAGCCCCAGCATTTT.

The sample holds a few counts of this clone. CDR3 DNA: TGTGCCAGCAGCCCCCTTTTTAATTCACCCCTCCACTTT. Protein: CASSPLFNSPLHF. The rearrangement links TRBV7-9 to TRBJ1-6; the D is unclear. The CDR3 runs to 13 residues. Trimming removed 5 bases from V and 6 bases from J, with 8 bases in between. CDR1 is SEHNR and CDR2 is FQNEAQ in the germline V gene (reference sequence).

This clone was seen only a few times. V and J are TRBV2 and TRBJ1-1; a possible D gene is TRBD1 (6 bases). Trimming removed 6 bases from V and 4 bases from J, with 15 bases in between. Germline-derived CDR1 and CDR2 are SNHLY and FYNNEI. The CDR3 has 14 residues. The chain's CDR3 is CASSGRDISTEAFF. CDR3 DNA: TGTGCCAGCAGCGGCCGGGACATCAGCACTGAAGCTTTCTTT.

This rearrangement joins TRBV10-3 to TRBJ2-1; D possibly corresponds to TRBD2 (6 bases). The length of the CDR3 is 17 residues. Germline V gene data show CDR1 as ENHRY and CDR2 as SYGVKD. V was shortened by 2 bases and J by 4 bases, with 18 bases between the two germline ends. The CDR3 nucleotides are TGTGCCATCAGTGAGGGGCTTGGCGGGGTAGCATACAATGAGCAGTTCTTC. Protein: CAISEGLGGVAYNEQFF.